These 10 T cell receptor beta chains came from one sample sequenced in a study of PD-1 blockade in classical Hodgkin lymphoma. All patients relapsed after autologous stem cell transplantation, and brentuximab vedotin exposure varied. Assay: immunoSEQ multiplex PCR; the TCRdb copy retains only in-frame clones and omits some. The repertoire holds around 27,000 clones, with 82% as singletons. This material consisted of peripheral blood mononuclear cells (PBMCs), taken before the second cycle of nivolumab. These receptors came from a human donor with classical Hodgkin lymphoma.

Notes on this clone: A read error is likely here: a far larger clone is one base away. This sequence joins TRBV5-3 and TRBJ1-6, with TRBD1 identical over 8 bases. TRBV5-3 is recorded as an ORF, its role being uncertain. V shed 8 bases and J 13 bases; nucleotides not matched to a gene: 11. This CDR3 contains 13 residues. CDR3 region: CASSHRTGRPLHF. In DNA, the CDR3 is TGTGCCAGCAGCCATCGGACAGGGAGGCCCCTCCACTTT.

In this sample, this clone turned up a few times. The rearrangement joins TRBV5-4 to TRBJ2-1, with TRBD2 identical over 9 bases. Germline V lookup: CDR1 SGHNT, CDR2 YYREEE (reference sequence). The length of the CDR3 is 16 residues. The ends lost 4 bases at V and 0 bases at J; junction bases unmatched: 5. CDR3 in amino acids: CASSPGGGGSYNEQFF. CDR3 nucleotide sequence: TGTGCCAGCAGCCCGGGCGGGGGGGGCTCCTACAATGAGCAGTTCTTC.

This clone was seen once. The chain couples TRBV18 to TRBJ1-1; a weak D match, TRBD1 (6 bases). CDR1 is KGHSH, CDR2 LQKENI, per germline. V was pared by 3 bases and J by 1 base, with 9 bases between. The CDR3 is 14 amino acids. CDR3 nucleotides: TGTGCCAGCTCACCCGAGACAGGGAACACTGAAGCTTTCTTT. Protein sequence: CASSPETGNTEAFF.

This chain joins TRBV12-5 and TRBJ1-1; no firm D call. Germline CDR1 LGHNT, CDR2 FRNRAP. The V and J ends lost 3 bases and 5 bases respectively, with 7 bases between them. The CDR3 has 12 residues. The DNA of the CDR3 is TGTGCTAGTGGTTTATGGGGAACTGAAGCTTTCTTT. Its translation is CASGLWGTEAFF.

The gene calls are TRBV7-3 and TRBJ2-7; D assignment may be TRBD1 or TRBD2 (6 bases each). Deletions cut 5 bases from V and 5 bases from J, with 16 bases between. The germline V gene encodes CDR1 SGHTA and CDR2 FQGTGA. CDR3 size: 14 residues. This CDR3 is CASSLRGVEDEQYF. The DNA of the CDR3 is TGTGCCAGCAGCCTAAGGGGGGTGGAGGACGAGCAGTACTTC.

The CDR3 DNA reads TGTGCCAGCACCTCGCTGCGGGATCAGGACACTGAAGCTTTCTTT. Translating it yields CASTSLRDQDTEAFF. This sequence joins TRBV5-5 and TRBJ1-1; D is uncertain. CDR1 and CDR2 from the germline V gene are SGHKS and YYEKEE (reference sequence). The CDR3 loop spans 15 amino acids. The V end lost 6 bases, the J end lost 3 bases, and 18 bases lay between the germline ends.

V usage is TRBV19 and J usage is TRBJ1-2; no reliable D call. The germline V gene encodes CDR1 LNHDA and CDR2 SQIVND (reference sequence). The CDR3 is 13 amino acids. The V gene lost 5 bases and the J gene lost 2 bases, with 9 bases spanning the gap. The CDR3 nucleotides read TGTGCCAGTAGTGTAGGAGGGAACTATGGCTACACCTTC. This encodes CASSVGGNYGYTF.

The genes are TRBV5-1 and TRBJ1-1; 8 bases agree with TRBD1. Germline V CDR1 and CDR2: SGHRS, YFSETQ. The trim removed 0 bases at V and 3 bases at J, leaving 4 bases unmatched. This CDR3 is built from 15 residues. CDR3 residues: CASSLDGTGYTEAFF. CDR3 nucleotides: TGCGCCAGCAGCTTGGACGGGACAGGCTACACTGAAGCTTTCTTT.

V usage is TRBV28 and J usage is TRBJ1-5, with D unresolved. The CDR3 is 15 residues long. Deletions cut 7 bases from V and 1 base from J, with 14 bases between. CDR1 and CDR2 from the germline V gene are MDHEN and SYDVKM. CDR3 residues: CASTPFDGSNQPQHF. The DNA for the CDR3 is TGTGCCAGCACCCCGTTTGATGGGAGCAATCAGCCCCAGCATTTT.

In its sample, this clone was seen a few times. The CDR3 DNA reads as TGTGCCAGCAGGGGCGCCGGACAGGGTGGTAAGGAGCAGTACTTC. Translating it yields CASRGAGQGGKEQYF. The V gene is TRBV28, the J gene TRBJ2-7; 8 nucleotides align to TRBD1. V shed 6 bases and J 7 bases; nucleotides not matched to a gene: 14. The CDR3 has 15 residues. Germline V gene lookup returns CDR1 MDHEN and CDR2 SYDVKM.